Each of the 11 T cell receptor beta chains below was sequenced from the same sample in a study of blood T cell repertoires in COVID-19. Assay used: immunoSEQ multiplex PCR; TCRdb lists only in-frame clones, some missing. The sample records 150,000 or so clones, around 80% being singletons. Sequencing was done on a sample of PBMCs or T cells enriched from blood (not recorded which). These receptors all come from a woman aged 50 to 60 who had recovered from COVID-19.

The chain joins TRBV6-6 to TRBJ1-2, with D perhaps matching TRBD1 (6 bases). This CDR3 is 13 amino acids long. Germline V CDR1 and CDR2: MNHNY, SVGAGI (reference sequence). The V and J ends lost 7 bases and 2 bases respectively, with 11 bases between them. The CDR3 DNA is TGTGCCAGCAAGGGGGACCCGAACTATGGCTACACCTTC. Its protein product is CASKGDPNYGYTF.

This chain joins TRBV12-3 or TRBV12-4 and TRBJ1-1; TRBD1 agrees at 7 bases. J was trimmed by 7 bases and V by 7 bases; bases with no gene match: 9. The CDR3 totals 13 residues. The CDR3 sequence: CASILFRGSEAFF. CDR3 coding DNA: TGTGCCAGCATCTTATTCAGGGGGAGTGAAGCTTTCTTT.

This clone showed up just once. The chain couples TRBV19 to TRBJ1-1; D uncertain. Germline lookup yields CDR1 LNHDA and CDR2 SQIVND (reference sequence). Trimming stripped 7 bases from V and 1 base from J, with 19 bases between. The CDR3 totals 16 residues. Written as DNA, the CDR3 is TGTGCCAGTAAGGGCGGGGATCTGCTCTCGAACACTGAAGCTTTCTTT. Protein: CASKGGDLLSNTEAFF.

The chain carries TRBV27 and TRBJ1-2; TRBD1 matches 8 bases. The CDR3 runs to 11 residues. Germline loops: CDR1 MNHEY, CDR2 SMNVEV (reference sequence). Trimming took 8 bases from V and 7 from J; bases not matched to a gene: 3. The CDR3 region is CASDGQGGYTF. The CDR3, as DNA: TGTGCCAGCGATGGACAGGGTGGCTACACCTTC.

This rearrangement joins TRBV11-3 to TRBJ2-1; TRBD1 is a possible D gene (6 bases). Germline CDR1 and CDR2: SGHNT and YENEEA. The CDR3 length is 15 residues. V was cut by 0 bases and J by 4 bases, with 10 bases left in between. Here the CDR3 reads CASSLEDRPYNEQFF. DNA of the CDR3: TGTGCCAGCAGCTTAGAAGACAGGCCTTACAATGAGCAGTTCTTC.

CDR3 DNA sequence: TGTGCCAGTAGTGCTCCGGGACAGAATAACAATGAGCAGTTCTTC. The encoded protein is CASSAPGQNNNEQFF. V and J are TRBV19 and TRBJ2-1; 7 bases map to TRBD1. Germline V gives CDR1 LNHDA, CDR2 SQIVND (reference sequence). The CDR3 is made up of 15 amino acids. The V gene end was trimmed by 5 bases and the J gene end by 5 bases; junction bases not matched to a gene: 9.

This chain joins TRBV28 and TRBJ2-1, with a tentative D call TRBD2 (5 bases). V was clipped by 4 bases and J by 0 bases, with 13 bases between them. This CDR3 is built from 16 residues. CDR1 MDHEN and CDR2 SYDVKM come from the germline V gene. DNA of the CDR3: TGTGCCAGCAGTTCCGGGGAACCGAGCTCCTACAATGAGCAGTTCTTC. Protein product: CASSSGEPSSYNEQFF.

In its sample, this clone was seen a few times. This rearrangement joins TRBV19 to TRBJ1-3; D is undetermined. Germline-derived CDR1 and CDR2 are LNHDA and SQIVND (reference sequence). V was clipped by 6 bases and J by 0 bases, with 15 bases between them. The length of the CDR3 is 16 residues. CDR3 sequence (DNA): TGTGCCAGTAGACCAGCCGGGATCCTCTCTGGAAACACCATATATTTT. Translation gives CASRPAGILSGNTIYF.

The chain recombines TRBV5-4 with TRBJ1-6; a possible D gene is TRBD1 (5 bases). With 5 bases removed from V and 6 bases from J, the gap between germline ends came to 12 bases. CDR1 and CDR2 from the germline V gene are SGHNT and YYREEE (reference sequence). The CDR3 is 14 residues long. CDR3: CASREGTGNSPLHF. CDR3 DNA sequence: TGTGCCAGCAGGGAGGGGACGGGTAATTCACCCCTCCACTTT.

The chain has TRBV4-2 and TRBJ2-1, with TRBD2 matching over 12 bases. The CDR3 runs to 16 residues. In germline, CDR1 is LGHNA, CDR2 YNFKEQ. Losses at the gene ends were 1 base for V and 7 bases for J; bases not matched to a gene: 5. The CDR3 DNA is TGTGCCAGCAGCCAAGGCCCTAGCGGGGGGGCTAATGAGCAGTTCTTC. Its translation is CASSQGPSGGANEQFF.

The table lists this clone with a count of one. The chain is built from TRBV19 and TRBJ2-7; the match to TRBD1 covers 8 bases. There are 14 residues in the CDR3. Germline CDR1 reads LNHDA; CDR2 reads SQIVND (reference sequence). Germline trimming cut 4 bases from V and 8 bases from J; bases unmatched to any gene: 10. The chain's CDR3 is CASSTRGPVRQQYF. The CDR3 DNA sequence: TGTGCCAGTAGTACCAGGGGGCCCGTACGCCAGCAGTACTTC.